This entry describes one TCR beta chain. The antigen it recognizes is unknown. No base-level quality is on record; no much larger clone is a single base apart. The immunoSEQ Assay was used to sequence TCRbeta CDR3 regions. After extraction, genomic DNA underwent amplification by bias-controlled multiplex PCR, followed by high-throughput sequencing. The study's processing was this. To quantify the absolute abundance of every unique TCRbeta CDR3 region, sequences were collapsed and filtered. T cell fraction was estimated by normalizing TCRbeta template counts to usable DNA, with usable DNA measured through amplification of reference genes found in all nucleated cells. Repertoire TCRs were annotated as SARS-CoV-2-specific when V gene, CDR3 amino acid sequence and J gene were exactly matched to a known reactive TCR set. The reference SARS-CoV-2 TCR set was obtained from MIRA and was filtered for enrichment in COVID-19-positive ImmuneCODE repertoires, whereby public or cross-reactive TCRs were removed. Using the MIRA antigens, annotated TCRs were further analysed by specific ORF or by position within an ORF. Depth was the summed frequency of annotated unique rearrangements, while breadth was defined as annotated unique rearrangements over total unique productive rearrangements. Two-sided Wilcoxon rank-sum tests were applied when comparing TCR breadth between groups. Entries here come from immuneACCESS through TCRdb and include only in-frame sequences with V and J called. Some clones fail to appear in such tables; in the studies checked, an unresolved V gene covers under half of the shortfall, and the cause of the remainder is unknown. The DNA gave D and trimming, while V, J and clone size come from that table. This sample has hundreds of thousands of clones in its table, and 89% of those were observed once. The ten largest clonotypes hold about 1.5% of the sample.

What the treatment or condition label conveys for this sample: 19 received Ad26.COV2.S at low or high dose, single or two shots; about 5 received placebo; per-sample allocation not given. Repertoires of vaccine and placebo recipients were sequenced from samples taken on day 63 after the first injection. Between 29 July and 7 August 2020, Cohort 1b enrolled 25 adults aged 18-55 years at one site in Boston, USA. Ad26.COV2.S consisted of a replication-incompetent adenovirus type 26 vector by which a prefusion-stabilized SARS-CoV-2 spike protein from the original Wuhan strain was expressed. The CDR3 holds 17 amino acids from the cysteine to the phenylalanine. Left in the record is the CDR3 DNA by itself, 51 bases read in frame from the first base. CDR1 and CDR2 are read off the germline V gene as SGHRS and YFSETQ. V is cut back by 4 bases and J by 1 base, with 7 bases in the junction unmatched. This sample was taken from a study of Ad26.COV2.S vaccination and SARS-CoV-2 variants (dated by TCRdb to about 2021). Background on the whole study: Vaccine-arm donors came from COV1001, a multicentre, randomized, double-blind, placebo-controlled phase I-IIa trial of Ad26.COV2.S in healthy adults. Ad26.COV2.S was given intramuscularly at 5x10^10 or 1x10^11 viral particles, as a single shot or as two shots 56 days apart. A total of 32 samples were included in the TCR-sequenced set, comprising 19 Ad26.COV2.S vaccine recipients, 5 placebo recipients and 8 SARS-CoV-2 convalescent individuals. Trial participants were randomized into five groups of five: low-dose or high-dose Ad26.COV2.S given once or twice, or placebo on both occasions. Sequencing of the TCRbeta repertoire served to evaluate the specificity and breadth of SARS-CoV-2-reactive T cell receptors following Ad26.COV2.S vaccination. Blinding of investigators to trial group allocation was maintained during experiments and outcome assessment.

Findings and caveats that apply to the study as a whole: Comparing responses between vaccine doses or regimens was not something the study was powered to do. Compared with placebo recipients, Ad26.COV2.S recipients showed higher spike-specific TCR breadth (P = 0.0014). After vaccination, substantial breadth of spike-specific CD8+ and CD4+ T cell responses was reported. Comparable non-spike TCR breadth was observed between vaccine and placebo recipients, consistent with only spike being contained in the vaccine. According to the authors, total T cell responses may have been underestimated by the TCR breadth and depth analyses.

The chain employs TRBV5-1 and TRBJ2-1, with 11 bases matching TRBD2. The receptor was isolated from a person between 18 and 59 years old who received the Ad26.COV2.S COVID-19 vaccine or a placebo. The specimen comprised peripheral blood, sampled in a trial of Ad26.COV2.S vaccine versus placebo. The CDR3 reads CASSTSGSLGSYNEQFF. The DNA is as follows: TGCGCCAGCAGCACTAGCGGGAGCTTGGGATCCTACAATGAGCAGTTCTTC.